The rows below give T cell receptor beta chains drawn from one sample of a study of T cell repertoires in cytomegalovirus infection. TCRdb analysed the reads with MiXCR anew, one entry per CDR3 protein. The data hold 62,000 or so distinct CDR3 sequences, with roughly a fifth observed a single time. Their recognized antigens are unknown. Sequenced here: CD8+ T cells from cultured PBMCs, sampled from culture after CMV antigen stimulation. The receptors were gathered from a human donor in good health (CMV status not recorded). Some clones in this sample may be carry-over from other donors' samples. Each CDR3 is given without its conserved first and last residue. Expanded clones are given a class, and other clones once, few, many or no size at all.

TRBV2	few	AILAGGYNEQF
TRBV11-2	-	ASSSLGAEQF
TRBV7-2	many	ASSRGGVAEETQY
TRBV4-3	few	ASSQDTPKEGNANTEAF
TRBV12-3/TRBV12-4	-	ASSFPGIGNYGYT
TRBV5-6	few	ASSSGTGIYEQY
TRBV7-9	-	ASSSGGAGLYGYT
TRBV12-3/TRBV12-4	few	ASSPKGGDTQY
TRBV7-6	-	ASSPLPAGVGYNEQF
TRBV7-2	-	ASSPPADLAKNIQY
TRBV7-2	few	ASSPKLAGALYEQY
TRBV19	-	ASSIPSSRWTAKENTEAF
TRBV6-1	few	ASSEWGGQTNTEAF
TRBV5-1	-	ASSLRQGGETQY
TRBV7-4	-	ASGANTEAF
TRBV12-3/TRBV12-4	few	ASTKGGGTEAF
TRBV7-2	few	ASSLRPGLMNGYT
TRBV12-3/TRBV12-4	once	ASRWTGVDGYT
TRBV5-6	-	ASSPQGANYGYT
TRBV2	-	ASSEGIGNGYT
TRBV7-9	few	ASSLRRDNYEQY
TRBV7-9	few	ASSPSPLTDTQY
TRBV27	-	ASSSRDSPYEQY
TRBV7-2	-	ASSYRDPGETQY
TRBV19	-	ASSIDWGTDTQY
TRBV20-1	-	SARDRDSPYEQY
TRBV7-6	few	ASAGLANTGELF
TRBV6-8	-	ASSYSTGQGYT
TRBV6-2/TRBV6-3	many	ASSPGQGADTQY
TRBV27	few	ASTTGLMNTEAF
TRBV7-9	-	ASSLPDLVGGSEETQY
TRBV27	-	ASSLLPPWTGQPYSPLH
TRBV5-6	-	ASSADRELLETQY
TRBV20-1	-	SARGGQANEQY
TRBV27	-	ASSRGGAQNEQF
TRBV7-6	-	ASSLVAPTGSRTEAF
TRBV9	-	ASSERSGQETQY
TRBV12-3/TRBV12-4	few	ASTDRGKLF
TRBV7-6	few	ASSPETWNTEAF
TRBV6-5	-	ASRLKLDSNQPQH
TRBV7-6	-	ASSGGGGNTEAF
TRBV5-6	many	ASSPSGGLTYNEQF
TRBV12-3/TRBV12-4	-	ASSGQGVQPQH
TRBV9	-	ASSVEDGIYNEQF